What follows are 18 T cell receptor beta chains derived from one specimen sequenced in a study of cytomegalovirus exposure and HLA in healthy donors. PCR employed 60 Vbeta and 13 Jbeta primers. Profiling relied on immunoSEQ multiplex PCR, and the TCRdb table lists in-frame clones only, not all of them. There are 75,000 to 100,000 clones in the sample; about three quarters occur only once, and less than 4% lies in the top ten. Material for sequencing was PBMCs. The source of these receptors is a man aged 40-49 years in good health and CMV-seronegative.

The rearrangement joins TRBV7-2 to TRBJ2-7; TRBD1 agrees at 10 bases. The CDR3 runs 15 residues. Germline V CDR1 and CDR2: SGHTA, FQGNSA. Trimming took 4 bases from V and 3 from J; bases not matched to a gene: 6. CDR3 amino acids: CASSSRTGGDYEQYF. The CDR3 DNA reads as TGTGCCAGCAGCTCGAGGACAGGGGGAGACTACGAGCAGTACTTC.

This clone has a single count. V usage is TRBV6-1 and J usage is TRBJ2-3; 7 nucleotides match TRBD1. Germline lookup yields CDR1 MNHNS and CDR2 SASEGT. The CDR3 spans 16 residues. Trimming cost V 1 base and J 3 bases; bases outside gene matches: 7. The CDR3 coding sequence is TGTGCCAGCAGTGAAGAGACAGGGTATATGACAGATACGCAGTATTTT. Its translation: CASSEETGYMTDTQYF.

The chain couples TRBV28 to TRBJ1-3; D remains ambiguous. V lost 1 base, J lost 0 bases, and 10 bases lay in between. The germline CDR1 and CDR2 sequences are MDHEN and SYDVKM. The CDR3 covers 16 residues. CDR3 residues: CASSLFRVSSGNTIYF. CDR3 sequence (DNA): TGTGCCAGCAGTTTATTCCGGGTCAGCTCTGGAAACACCATATATTTT.

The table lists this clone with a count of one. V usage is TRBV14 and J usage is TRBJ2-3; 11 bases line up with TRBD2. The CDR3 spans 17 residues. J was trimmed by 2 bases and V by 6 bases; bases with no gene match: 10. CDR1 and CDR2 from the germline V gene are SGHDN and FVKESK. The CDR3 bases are TGTGCCAGCAGTAACCCATTGACTAGCGGGGACACAGATACGCAGTATTTT. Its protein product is CASSNPLTSGDTDTQYF.

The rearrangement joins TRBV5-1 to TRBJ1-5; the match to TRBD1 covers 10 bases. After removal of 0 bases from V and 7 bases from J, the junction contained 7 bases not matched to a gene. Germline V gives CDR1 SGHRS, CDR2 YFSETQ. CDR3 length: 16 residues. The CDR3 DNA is TGCGCCAGCAGCTTGGGGGGACAGGGGTTCGAACAGCCCCAGCATTTT. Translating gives CASSLGGQGFEQPQHF.

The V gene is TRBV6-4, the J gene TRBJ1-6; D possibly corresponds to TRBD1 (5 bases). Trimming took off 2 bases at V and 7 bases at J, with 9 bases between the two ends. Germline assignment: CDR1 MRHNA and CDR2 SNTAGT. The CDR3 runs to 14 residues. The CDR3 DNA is TGTGCCAGCAGTGACGGGTGGGGCAATTCACCCCTCCACTTT. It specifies CASSDGWGNSPLHF.

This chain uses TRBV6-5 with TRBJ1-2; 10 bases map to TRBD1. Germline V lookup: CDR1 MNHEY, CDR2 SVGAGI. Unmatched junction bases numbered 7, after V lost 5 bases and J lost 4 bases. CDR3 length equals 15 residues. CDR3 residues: CASSRPGQGTYGYTF. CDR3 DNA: TGTGCCAGCAGTCGCCCGGGACAGGGGACCTATGGCTACACCTTC.

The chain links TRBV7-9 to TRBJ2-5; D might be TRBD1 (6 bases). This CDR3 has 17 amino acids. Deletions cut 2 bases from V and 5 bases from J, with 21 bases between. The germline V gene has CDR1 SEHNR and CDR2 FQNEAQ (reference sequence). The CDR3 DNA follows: TGTGCCAGCAGCTTACTGGGGGCAGACTGGTCGAAGGAGACCCAGTACTTC. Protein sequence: CASSLLGADWSKETQYF.

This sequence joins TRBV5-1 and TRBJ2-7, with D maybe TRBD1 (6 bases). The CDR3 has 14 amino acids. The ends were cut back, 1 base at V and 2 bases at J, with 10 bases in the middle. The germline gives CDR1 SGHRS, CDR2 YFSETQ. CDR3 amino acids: CASSLRDTTYEQYF. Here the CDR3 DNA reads TGCGCCAGCAGCTTGAGGGACACCACCTACGAGCAGTACTTC.

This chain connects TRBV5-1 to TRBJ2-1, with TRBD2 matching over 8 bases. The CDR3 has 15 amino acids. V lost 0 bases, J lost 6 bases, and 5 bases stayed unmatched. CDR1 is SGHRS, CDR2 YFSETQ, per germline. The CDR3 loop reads CASSLAGGAVNEQFF. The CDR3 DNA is TGCGCCAGCAGCTTGGCCGGGGGGGCGGTCAATGAGCAGTTCTTC. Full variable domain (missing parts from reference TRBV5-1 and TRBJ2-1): KAGVTQTPRYLIKTRGQQVTLSCSPISGHRSVSWYQQTPGQGLQFLFEYFSETQRNKGNFPGRFSGRQFSNSRSEMNVSTLELGDSALYLCASSLAGGAVNEQFFGPGTRLTVL.

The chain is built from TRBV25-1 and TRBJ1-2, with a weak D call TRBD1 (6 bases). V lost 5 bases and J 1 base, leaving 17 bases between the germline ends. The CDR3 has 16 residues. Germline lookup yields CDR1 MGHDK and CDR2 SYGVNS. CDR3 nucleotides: TGTGCCAGCAGTCCCCTGGGGGCAGGAGTTAACTATGGCTACACCTTC. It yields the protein CASSPLGAGVNYGYTF.

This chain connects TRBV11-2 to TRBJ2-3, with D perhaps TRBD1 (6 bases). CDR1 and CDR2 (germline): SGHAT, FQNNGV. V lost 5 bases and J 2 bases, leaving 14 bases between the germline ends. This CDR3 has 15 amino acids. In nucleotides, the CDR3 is TGTGCCAGCAGCCCGGGACAAGACCTCACAGATACGCAGTATTTT. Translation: CASSPGQDLTDTQYF. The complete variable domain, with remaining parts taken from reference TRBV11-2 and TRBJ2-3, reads EAGVAQSPRYKIIEKRQSVAFWCNPISGHATLYWYQQILGQGPKLLIQFQNNGVVDDSQLPKDRFSAERLKGVDSTLKIQPAKLEDSAVYLCASSPGQDLTDTQYFGPGTRLTVL.

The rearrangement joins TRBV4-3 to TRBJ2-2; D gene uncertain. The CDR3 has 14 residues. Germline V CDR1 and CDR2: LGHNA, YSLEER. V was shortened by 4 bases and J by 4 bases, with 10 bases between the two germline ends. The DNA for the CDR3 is TGCGCCAGCAGCCTTAGATCAATCACCGGGGAGCTGTTTTTT. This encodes CASSLRSITGELFF.

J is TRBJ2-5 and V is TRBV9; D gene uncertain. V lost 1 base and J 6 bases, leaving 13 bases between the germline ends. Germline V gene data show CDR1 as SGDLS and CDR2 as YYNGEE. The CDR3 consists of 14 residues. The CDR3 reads CASSVISGSKTQYF. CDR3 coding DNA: TGTGCCAGCAGCGTAATTAGTGGTTCGAAGACCCAGTACTTC. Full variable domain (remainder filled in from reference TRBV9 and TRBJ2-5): DSGVTQTPKHLITATGQRVTLRCSPRSGDLSVYWYQQSLDQGLQFLIQYYNGEERAKGNILERFSAQQFPDLHSELNLSSLELGDSALYFCASSVISGSKTQYFGPGTRLLVL.

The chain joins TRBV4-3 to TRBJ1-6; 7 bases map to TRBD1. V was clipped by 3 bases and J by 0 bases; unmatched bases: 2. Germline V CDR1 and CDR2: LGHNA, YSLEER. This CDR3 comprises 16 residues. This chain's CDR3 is CASSQDRRSYNSPLHF. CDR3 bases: TGCGCCAGCAGCCAGGACAGGCGCTCCTATAATTCACCCCTCCACTTT.

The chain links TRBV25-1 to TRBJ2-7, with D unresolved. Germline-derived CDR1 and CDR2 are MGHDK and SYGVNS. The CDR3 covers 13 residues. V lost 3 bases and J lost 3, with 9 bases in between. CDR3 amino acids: CASSDSLYYEQYF. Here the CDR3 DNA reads TGTGCCAGCAGTGATAGCCTCTACTACGAGCAGTACTTC.

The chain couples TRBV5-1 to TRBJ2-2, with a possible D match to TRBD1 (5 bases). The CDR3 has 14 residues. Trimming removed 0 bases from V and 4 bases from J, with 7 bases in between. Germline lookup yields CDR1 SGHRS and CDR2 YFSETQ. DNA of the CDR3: TGCGCCAGCAGCTTGGAGACAGCCACCGGGGAGCTGTTTTTT. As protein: CASSLETATGELFF.

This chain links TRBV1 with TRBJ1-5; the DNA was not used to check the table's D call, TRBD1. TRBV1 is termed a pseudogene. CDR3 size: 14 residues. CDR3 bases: TGCACCAGCAGTCCTGGACAGGGCAGTCAGCCCCAGCATTTT. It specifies CTSSPGQGSQPQHF.